This T cell receptor (beta chain) comes out of a study of blood T cell repertoires in COVID-19 (TCRdb year 2020). General notes on the study: Collaborator samples came from the United States, Italy and Spain and covered acute and convalescent phases of COVID-19. The prospective study material was composed of cDNA or gDNA derived from T cells, B-cell-depleted T cells, or PBMCs. The dataset comprised deeply sampled blood TCRbeta repertoires from subjects exposed to, actively infected with, or recovered from COVID-19. The repertoires were released in a freely available public database meant as a resource for research on the immune response to SARS-CoV-2. The samples were drawn from two sources: the first 160 participants of the ongoing ImmuneRACE study, and 1,000 to 1,500 subjects contributed by 6 global collaborators. A de-identified subject ID, COVID-19 status, age in years and sex were almost always included in the sample metadata. Where available, HLA class I and class II types were obtained from metadata supplied by the sample provider rather than from assay-based typing.

This clone was seen once. The target of this receptor is not known. Base qualities are not at hand, and no much larger clone is one base apart. Findings and caveats that apply to the study as a whole: Clinical and demographic metadata were provided uncurated, with the amount varying by source and participant.

The immunoSEQ Assay, a bias-controlled multiplex PCR, was used to amplify TCRbeta CDR3 regions from genomic DNA. The published analysis was carried out like this. The number of nucleated cells in each sample was estimated by amplification of reference gene primers within the assay. To quantify the absolute abundance of each unique TCRbeta CDR3 rearrangement, sequence reads were collapsed and filtered. Productive Simpson clonality was computed per sample as the square root of Simpson's diversity index over productive rearrangements. Not all clones reach the TCRdb copy of this immuneACCESS table, which keeps in-frame sequences only. Checked studies attribute under half of the gap to unresolved V genes and leave the rest unexplained. V, J and clone size are taken as reported in that table, and D and trimming were inferred from the DNA itself. The sample yields fewer than 250,000 clones; approximately 90% were counted once. About 2.5% of the sample rests with the top ten.

One collaborating source in Seattle enrolled patients while the patients were actively infected and followed the patients over time throughout the course of disease. Collaborating institutions collected whole blood in K2EDTA tubes following their own protocols. Collaborator samples were shipped for TCRbeta analysis as frozen whole blood, isolated PBMCs, or DNA extracted from either sample type. The CDR3 measures 16 amino acids from cysteine to phenylalanine. The DNA shown is the 48-base CDR3, in frame from base 1. V is pruned by 0 bases and J by 6 bases, leaving 7 bases of the junction without a gene match. CDR1 and CDR2 are read off the germline V gene as MDHEN and SYDVKM.

This sequence was found in a man younger than 45 with COVID-19, enrolled during active disease. Sequenced sample: peripheral blood. The V and J genes are TRBV28 and TRBJ2-1; a stretch of 8 junction bases matches TRBD1. The CDR3 sequence is CASSLWPGTGPNEQFF. The bases read TGTGCCAGCAGTTTATGGCCCGGGACAGGTCCCAATGAGCAGTTCTTC.